This T cell receptor beta chain was recovered during a study of T cell repertoires in cytomegalovirus infection. Overall study context: As its CMV epitopes, the study selected recently identified HLA-C-restricted and well-studied HLA-B-restricted targets. CMV infection and matching HLA type were both indicated by public TCR beta signatures. General observations from the study: There were carriers of CMV plus the relevant HLA, and cumulative public TCR beta family frequency identified them. The ex vivo response was dominated by HLA-C-restricted CMV-specific TCR beta clonotypes.

This clonotype occurred many times. The target antigen is unknown. Germline CDR1 is SGHTA and CDR2 is FQGNSA. V gave up 0 bases and J gave up 4 bases, with 12 bases separating them. The CDR3 has 15 residues. TCRdb re-derived calls from the reads in MiXCR, one entry per CDR3 protein. Altogether 680,000 or so distinct CDR3 sequences are present, about 33% being singletons, with the ten largest covering 18%. This sequence joins TRBV7-2 and TRBJ1-1, with D possibly matching TRBD1 (5 bases). The receptor's source is a human donor in good health (CMV status not recorded). Some clones in this sample may be carry-over from other donors' samples. The sequences come from cultured PBMCs, collected from culture after CMV antigen stimulation. CDR3 bases: TGTGCCAGCAGCTTAGCCTGGGGGGATGGCACTGAAGCTTTCTTT. It encodes CASSLAWGDGTEAFF. Based on the CDR3 plus reference TRBV7-2 and TRBJ1-1, the full variable domain is GAGVSQSPSNKVTEKGKDVELRCDPISGHTALYWYRQSLGQGLEFLIYFQGNSAPDKSGLPSDRFSAERTGGSVSTLTIQRTQQEDSAVYLCASSLAWGDGTEAFFGQGTRLTVV.